Here is one T cell receptor (beta chain) with its context. The antigen remains undetermined. This specimen belongs to a study of cytomegalovirus exposure and HLA in healthy donors. PCR involved 60 Vbeta and 13 Jbeta primers. Profiled with immunoSEQ multiplex PCR; TCRdb holds only in-frame clones, not every one. The sample contains 190,000 or so clones, approximately 80% of which appear only once. CDR1 and CDR2 from the germline V gene are MGHRA and YSYEKL. The CDR3 contains 20 residues. Trimming took 2 bases from V and 2 from J, leaving 25 bases between them. Study-wide points: Later analysis placed DRB1 highest and HLA-C lowest in TCR association rates, which differed by HLA locus.

Sequencing was carried out using PBMCs. The V gene is TRBV4-1, the J gene TRBJ2-1; D perhaps matches TRBD2 (6 bases). This sequence was found in a boy under 18 in good health and CMV-seronegative. The CDR3 loop is CASSQLIRDWRINPYNEQFF. For the CDR3, the DNA is TGCGCCAGCAGCCAATTAATCCGGGACTGGCGCATAAACCCCTACAATGAGCAGTTCTTC.